These 19 T cell receptor beta chains came from one sample sequenced in a study of T cells in Graves' hyperthyroidism and ophthalmopathy. Amplified TCR beta CDR3 regions came from RNA transcripts. Initially, a first-round RT-PCR of the TCR CDR3 employed the HTBI primer set. MiXCR, applied by TCRdb to the multiplex PCR reads, yields one record per CDR3 protein. Seen here are under 650,000 distinct CDR3 sequences, under 20% observed once, and the top ten hold 3.8%. Sample: blood. Receptors originate from a woman in her 30s with Graves' hyperthyroidism.

Notes on this clonotype: Since a much larger clone is just one base distant, this may be a read error. The V and J genes are TRBV9 and TRBJ2-5; maybe TRBD2 (6 bases). This CDR3 is built from 13 residues. CDR1 and CDR2 (germline): SGDLS, YYNGEE. CDR3 sequence (DNA): TGTGCCAGCTCGAGGGGCAGGAGGGAGACCCAGGACTTC. The encoded protein is CASSRGRRETQDF.

The rearrangement links TRBV6-1 to TRBJ2-5; D remains unclear. The germline gives CDR1 MNHNS, CDR2 SASEGT. The CDR3 length is 16 residues. The V and J ends lost 2 bases and 5 bases respectively, with 18 bases between them. This CDR3 is CASSEYFGELIETQYF. In DNA, the CDR3 is TGTGCCAGCAGTGAATATTTTGGGGAATTGATTGAGACCCAGTACTTC.

The V and J genes are TRBV7-9 and TRBJ1-1, with D perhaps TRBD1 (5 bases). With 3 bases removed from V and 8 bases from J, the gap between germline ends came to 13 bases. The CDR3 consists of 13 residues. Germline V gene lookup returns CDR1 SEHNR and CDR2 FQNEAQ (reference sequence). The CDR3 is CASSLTVRAEAFF. The CDR3 DNA reads TGTGCCAGCAGCTTGACGGTCAGGGCGGAAGCTTTCTTT.

This clonotype has at least ten counts. The V and J genes are TRBV7-9 and TRBJ2-7; the D gene could be TRBD1 or TRBD2 (5 bases each). Germline V gene sequence: CDR1 SEHNR, CDR2 FQNEAQ (reference sequence). Between the trimmed V and J ends, which lost 5 bases and 6 bases, there was a span of 17 bases. The CDR3 loop spans 14 amino acids. As DNA, the CDR3 is TGTGCCAGCAGCCCCCAGGGTAGCGTACGCGAGCAGTACTTC. It codes for CASSPQGSVREQYF.

The chain joins TRBV10-2 to TRBJ2-7; the match to TRBD1 covers 11 bases. From germline, CDR1 is WSHSY and CDR2 SAAADI. CDR3 length: 15 amino acids. V gave up 6 bases and J gave up 4 bases; unmatched junction bases: 8. The CDR3 sequence is CASRTGQGGGYEQYF. CDR3 sequence (DNA): TGCGCCAGCAGAACGGGACAGGGGGGAGGTTACGAGCAGTACTTC.

Comment on this clonotype: A much larger clone sits a single nucleotide away, making a read error possible. The rearrangement uses TRBV18 and TRBJ1-2, with D perhaps matching TRBD1 (5 bases). V lost 3 bases to trimming and J lost 3 bases, with 11 bases between them. Germline-derived CDR1 and CDR2 are KGHSH and LQKENI. The CDR3 has 14 residues. The CDR3 DNA follows: TGTGCCAGCTCACCGAATGCGGGGGACTATGGCTACACCTTC. It encodes CASSPNAGDYGYTF. The full variable domain, in which reference TRBV18 and TRBJ1-2 provide the parts outside the CDR3, is NAGVMQNPRHLVRRRGQEARLRCSPMKGHSHVYWYRQLPEEGLKFMVYLQKENIIDESGMPKERFSAEFPKEGPSILRIQQVVRGDSAAYFCASSPNAGDYGYTFGSGTRLTVV.

The table lists this clonotype with many counts. This rearrangement joins TRBV28 to TRBJ2-7; D call uncertain. The CDR3 totals 16 residues. The V gene's germline CDR1 is MDHEN and CDR2 SYDVKM. Trimming removed 5 bases from V and 3 bases from J, with 20 bases in between. CDR3 DNA sequence: TGTGCCAGCAGTATCTTCTCAAGGTTCGGCTTCTACGAGCAGTACTTC. Its translation: CASSIFSRFGFYEQYF.

This clonotype was seen only a few times. The rearrangement links TRBV27 to TRBJ2-7; the D gene is possibly TRBD1 (7 bases). Germline values: CDR1 MNHEY, CDR2 SMNVEV (reference sequence). Trimming shortened V by 2 bases and J by 3 bases, and 14 bases separated the two germline ends. The CDR3 loop spans 15 amino acids. CDR3 in amino acids: CASSLGGGRFYEQYF. The CDR3 DNA sequence: TGTGCCAGCAGTTTAGGAGGGGGCCGATTCTACGAGCAGTACTTC.

In this sample, this clonotype turned up a few times. V is TRBV5-1 and J is TRBJ2-6; 7 bases line up with TRBD1. Per the germline V gene, CDR1 is SGHRS and CDR2 is YFSETQ. The CDR3 is made up of 14 amino acids. The ends lost 0 bases at V and 13 bases at J; junction bases unmatched: 7. The CDR3 reads CASSLGTTGQVLTF. CDR3 nucleotides: TGCGCCAGCAGCTTGGGGACGACAGGGCAAGTCCTGACTTTC.

The chain links TRBV27 to TRBJ2-1; no definite D call. The V and J ends lost 2 bases and 0 bases respectively, with 8 bases between them. The CDR3 totals 15 residues. Looked up from germline, CDR1 is MNHEY and CDR2 is SMNVEV (reference sequence). The CDR3 nucleotides are TGTGCCAGCAGTTTAAGTGTCCCCTCCTACAATGAGCAGTTCTTC. Protein product: CASSLSVPSYNEQFF.

The CDR3 loop reads CASSLAFRGEDEQYF. CDR3 DNA sequence: TGTGCCAGCAGCTTAGCGTTCAGGGGTGAAGACGAGCAGTACTTC. V and J are TRBV7-9 and TRBJ2-7; a weak D match, TRBD1 (6 bases). CDR3 size: 15 residues. Trimming removed 0 bases from V and 5 bases from J, with 14 bases in between. CDR1 is SEHNR, CDR2 FQNEAQ, per germline (reference sequence).

The V and J genes are TRBV5-6 and TRBJ1-1; 8 bases fit TRBD1. Trimming removed 4 bases from V and 5 bases from J; junction bases left unmatched: 13. There are 16 residues in the CDR3. CDR1 and CDR2 (germline): SGHDT, YYEEEE. The CDR3 sequence is CASSPSIGTGITEAFF. DNA for the CDR3: TGTGCCAGCAGCCCATCGATCGGGACAGGTATTACTGAAGCTTTCTTT.

In this sample, this clonotype turned up many times. This chain links TRBV20-1 with TRBJ1-6, with D possibly being TRBD1 (5 bases). CDR1 and CDR2 (germline): DFQATT, SNEGSKA (reference sequence). V was shortened by 0 bases and J by 7 bases, with 13 bases between the two germline ends. The CDR3 contains 15 residues. CDR3 in DNA: TGCAGTGCTAGAGAACGTTGGGGCGCGAATTCACCCCTCCACTTT. Translating it yields CSARERWGANSPLHF.

This clonotype was observed at least ten times. The chain has TRBV20-1 and TRBJ2-3, with 9 bases identical to TRBD2. From germline, CDR1 is DFQATT and CDR2 SNEGSKA (reference sequence). After removal of 4 bases from V and 3 bases from J, the junction contained 8 bases not matched to a gene. The CDR3 runs to 15 residues. The CDR3 region is CSAKGPSGNTDTQYF. CDR3 coding DNA: TGCAGTGCTAAAGGGCCTAGCGGGAATACAGATACGCAGTATTTT.

V usage is TRBV6-2 or TRBV6-3 and J usage is TRBJ2-4; weak D call: TRBD2 (6 bases). Germline V gene lookup returns CDR1 MNHEY and CDR2 SVGEGT. The V end lost 9 bases, the J end lost 4 bases, and 13 bases lay between the germline ends. This CDR3 is 13 amino acids long. CDR3 sequence: CASKSSAKNIQYF. Here the CDR3 DNA reads TGTGCCAGTAAATCTAGCGCGAAAAACATTCAGTACTTC.

The rearrangement links TRBV19 to TRBJ2-7, with D tentatively TRBD1 or TRBD2 (6 bases each). The CDR3 is 13 amino acids. Trimming left V 6 bases short and J 2 bases short, with 11 bases between. In germline, CDR1 is LNHDA, CDR2 SQIVND (reference sequence). The DNA for the CDR3 is TGTGCCAGTAGGGGGGGCGGAACCTACGAGCAGTACTTC. Its translation is CASRGGGTYEQYF.

There are many counts of this clonotype. The chain links TRBV2 to TRBJ2-5; TRBD2 matches at 9 bases. The CDR3 sequence is 20 residues long. The V gene end was trimmed by 2 bases and the J gene end by 0 bases; junction bases not matched to a gene: 16. Germline loops: CDR1 SNHLY, CDR2 FYNNEI. The DNA for the CDR3 is TGTGCCAGCAGTGAACGGGGGCCCAGCGGGAGGACCACGTACCAAGAGACCCAGTACTTC. It codes for CASSERGPSGRTTYQETQYF.

The V call is TRBV6-5, the J call TRBJ2-2; D is perhaps TRBD2 (6 bases). Trimming shortened V by 0 bases and J by 2 bases, and 13 bases separated the two germline ends. The germline V gene encodes CDR1 MNHEY and CDR2 SVGAGI. The CDR3 has 17 amino acids. Written as DNA, the CDR3 is TGTGCCAGCAGTTACTCGTCTGTGGAGGGTAACACCGGGGAGCTGTTTTTT. Translating it yields CASSYSSVEGNTGELFF.

This clonotype occurred once. The chain couples TRBV12-3 or TRBV12-4 to TRBJ2-6; TRBD1 matches at 12 bases. The CDR3 consists of 19 residues. Trimming cost V 1 base and J 1 base; bases outside gene matches: 5. The CDR3 DNA is TGTGCCAGCAGTTTAGGGGACAGGGGGCGCGGATCTGGGGCCAACGTCCTGACTTTC. Translating gives CASSLGDRGRGSGANVLTF.